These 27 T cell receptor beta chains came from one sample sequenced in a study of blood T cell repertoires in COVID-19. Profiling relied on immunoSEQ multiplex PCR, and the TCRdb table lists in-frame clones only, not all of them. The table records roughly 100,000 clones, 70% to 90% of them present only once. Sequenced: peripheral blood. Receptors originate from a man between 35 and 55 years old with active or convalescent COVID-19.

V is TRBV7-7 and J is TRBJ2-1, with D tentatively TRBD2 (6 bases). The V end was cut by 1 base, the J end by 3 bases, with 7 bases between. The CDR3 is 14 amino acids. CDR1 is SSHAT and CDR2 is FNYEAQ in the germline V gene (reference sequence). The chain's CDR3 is CASSLGGVYNEQFF. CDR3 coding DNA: TGTGCCAGCAGCTTAGGGGGGGTCTACAATGAGCAGTTCTTC.

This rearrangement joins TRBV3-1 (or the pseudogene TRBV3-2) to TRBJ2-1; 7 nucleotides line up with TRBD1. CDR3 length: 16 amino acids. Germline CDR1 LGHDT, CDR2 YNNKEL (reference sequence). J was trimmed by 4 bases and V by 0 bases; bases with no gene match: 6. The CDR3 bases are TGTGCCAGCAGCCAAGAGGACAGGCTCTCTTACAATGAGCAGTTCTTC. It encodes CASSQEDRLSYNEQFF.

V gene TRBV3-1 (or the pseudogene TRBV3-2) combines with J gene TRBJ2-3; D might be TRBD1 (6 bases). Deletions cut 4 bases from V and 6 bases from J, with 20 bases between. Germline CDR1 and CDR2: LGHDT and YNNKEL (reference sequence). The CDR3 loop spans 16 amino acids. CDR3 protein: CASSPGTIRSSDTQYF. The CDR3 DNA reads TGTGCCAGCAGCCCCGGGACAATTAGGAGTTCGGATACGCAGTATTTT.

The CDR3: CASNPWSATEQYF. For the CDR3, the DNA is TGTGCCAGCAATCCCTGGAGTGCGACCGAGCAGTACTTC. The V and J genes are TRBV6-6 and TRBJ2-7; D gene unclear. The V end was cut by 7 bases, the J end by 6 bases, with 16 bases between. CDR3 length: 13 amino acids. Germline CDR1 and CDR2: MNHNY and SVGAGI (reference sequence).

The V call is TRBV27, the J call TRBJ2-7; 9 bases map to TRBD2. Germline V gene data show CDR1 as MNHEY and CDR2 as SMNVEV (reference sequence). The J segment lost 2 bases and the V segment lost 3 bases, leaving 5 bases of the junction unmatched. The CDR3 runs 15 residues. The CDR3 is CASSLGASGTYEQYF. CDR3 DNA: TGTGCCAGCAGTTTGGGGGCTAGCGGGACCTACGAGCAGTACTTC.

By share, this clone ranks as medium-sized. DNA of the CDR3: TGTGCCAGCAGATCGGACAGCGGCGTCACTGAAGCTTTCTTT. Protein: CASRSDSGVTEAFF. This chain links TRBV6-6 with TRBJ1-1; TRBD1 might be the D (6 bases). The germline V and J ends were trimmed by 6 bases and 4 bases, with 15 bases remaining between them. The CDR3 is 14 amino acids. Germline V lookup: CDR1 MNHNY, CDR2 SVGAGI (reference sequence).

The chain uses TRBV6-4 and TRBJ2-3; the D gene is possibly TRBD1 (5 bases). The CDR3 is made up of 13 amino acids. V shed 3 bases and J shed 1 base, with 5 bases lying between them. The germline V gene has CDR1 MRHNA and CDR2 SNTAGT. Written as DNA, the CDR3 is TGTGCCAGCAGTGAAGGGGGCACAGATACGCAGTATTTT. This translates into CASSEGGTDTQYF.

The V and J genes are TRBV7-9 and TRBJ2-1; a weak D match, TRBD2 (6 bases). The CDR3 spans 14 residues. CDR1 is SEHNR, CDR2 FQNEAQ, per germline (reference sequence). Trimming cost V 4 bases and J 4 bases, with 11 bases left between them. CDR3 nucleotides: TGTGCCAGCAGCTCGGGGGAGCCGTACAATGAGCAGTTCTTC. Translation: CASSSGEPYNEQFF.

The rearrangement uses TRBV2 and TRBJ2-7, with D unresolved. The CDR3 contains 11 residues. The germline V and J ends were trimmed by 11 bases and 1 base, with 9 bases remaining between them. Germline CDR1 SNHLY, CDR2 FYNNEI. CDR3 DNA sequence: TGTGCCTACGAGGATTCCTACGAGCAGTACTTC. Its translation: CAYEDSYEQYF. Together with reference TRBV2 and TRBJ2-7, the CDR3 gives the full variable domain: EPEVTQTPSHQVTQMGQEVILRCVPISNHLYFYWYRQILGQKVEFLVSFYNNEISEKSEIFDDQFSVERPDGSNFTLKIRSTKLEDSAMYFCAYEDSYEQYFGPGTRLTVT.

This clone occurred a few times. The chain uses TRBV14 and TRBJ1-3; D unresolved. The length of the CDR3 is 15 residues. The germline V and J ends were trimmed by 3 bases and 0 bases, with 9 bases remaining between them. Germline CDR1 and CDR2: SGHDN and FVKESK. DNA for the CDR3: TGTGCCAGCAGCCATAAAAGCACCTCTGGAAACACCATATATTTT. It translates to CASSHKSTSGNTIYF.

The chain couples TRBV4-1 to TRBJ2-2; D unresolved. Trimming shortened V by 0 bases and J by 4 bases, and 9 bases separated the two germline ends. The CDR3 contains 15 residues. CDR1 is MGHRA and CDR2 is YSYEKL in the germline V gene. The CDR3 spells CASSQDRASTGELFF. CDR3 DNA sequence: TGCGCCAGCAGCCAAGATCGAGCGTCCACCGGGGAGCTGTTTTTT.

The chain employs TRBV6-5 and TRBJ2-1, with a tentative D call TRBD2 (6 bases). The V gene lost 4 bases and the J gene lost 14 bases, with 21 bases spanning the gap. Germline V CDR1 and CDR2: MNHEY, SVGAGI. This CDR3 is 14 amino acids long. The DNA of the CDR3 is TGTGCCAGCAGTTCCGGACTACGGGGGACGGAGGAGTTCTTC. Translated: CASSSGLRGTEEFF.

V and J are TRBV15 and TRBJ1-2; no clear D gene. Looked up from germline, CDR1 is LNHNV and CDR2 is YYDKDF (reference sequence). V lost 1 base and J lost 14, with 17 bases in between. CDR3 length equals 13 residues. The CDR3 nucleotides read TGTGCCACCAGCAGAGCCACGGAAAGACATAATACCTTC. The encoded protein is CATSRATERHNTF.

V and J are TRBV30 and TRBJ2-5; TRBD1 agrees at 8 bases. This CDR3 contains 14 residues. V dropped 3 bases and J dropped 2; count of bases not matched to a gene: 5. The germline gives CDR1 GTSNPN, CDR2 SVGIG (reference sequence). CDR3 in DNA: TGTGCCTGGAGAGGACAGGGACCTCAAGAGACCCAGTACTTC. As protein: CAWRGQGPQETQYF.

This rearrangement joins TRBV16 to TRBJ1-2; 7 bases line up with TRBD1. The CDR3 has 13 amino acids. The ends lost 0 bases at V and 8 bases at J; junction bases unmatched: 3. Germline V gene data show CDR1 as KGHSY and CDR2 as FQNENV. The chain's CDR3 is CASSQSGQRGYTF. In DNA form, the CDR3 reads TGTGCCAGCAGCCAATCGGGACAGAGAGGCTACACCTTC.

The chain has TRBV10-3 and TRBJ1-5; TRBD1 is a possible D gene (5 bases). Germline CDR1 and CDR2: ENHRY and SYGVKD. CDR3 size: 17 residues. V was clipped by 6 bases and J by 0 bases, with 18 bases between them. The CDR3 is CAIREGNRSASNQPQHF. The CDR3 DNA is TGTGCCATCAGAGAGGGGAACAGGTCTGCTAGCAATCAGCCCCAGCATTTT.

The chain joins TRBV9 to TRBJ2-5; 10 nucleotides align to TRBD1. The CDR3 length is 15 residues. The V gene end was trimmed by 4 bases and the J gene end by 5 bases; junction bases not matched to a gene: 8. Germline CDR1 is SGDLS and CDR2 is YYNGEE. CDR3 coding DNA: TGTGCCAGCAGCCCGCGGGACAGGGGCGTTGAGACCCAGTACTTC. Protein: CASSPRDRGVETQYF.

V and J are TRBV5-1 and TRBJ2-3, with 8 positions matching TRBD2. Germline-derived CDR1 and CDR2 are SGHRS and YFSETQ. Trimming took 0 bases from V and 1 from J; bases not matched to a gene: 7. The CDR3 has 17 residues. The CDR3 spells CASSLGILAGRTDTQYF. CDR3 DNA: TGCGCCAGCAGCTTGGGTATTTTAGCGGGGCGCACAGATACGCAGTATTTT.

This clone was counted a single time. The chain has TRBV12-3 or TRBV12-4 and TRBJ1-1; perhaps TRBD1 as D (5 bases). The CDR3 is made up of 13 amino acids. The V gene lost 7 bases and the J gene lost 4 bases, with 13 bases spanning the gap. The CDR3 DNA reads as TGTGCCAGCAACTTGGGGGGGGGCACTGAAGCTTTCTTT. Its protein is CASNLGGGTEAFF.

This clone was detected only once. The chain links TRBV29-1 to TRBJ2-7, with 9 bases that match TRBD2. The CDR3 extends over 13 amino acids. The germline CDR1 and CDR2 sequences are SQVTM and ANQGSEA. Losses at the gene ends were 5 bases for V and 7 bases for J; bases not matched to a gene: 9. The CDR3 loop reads CSVLGGTSLEQYF. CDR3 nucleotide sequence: TGCAGCGTTCTCGGAGGGACTAGCTTGGAGCAGTACTTC.

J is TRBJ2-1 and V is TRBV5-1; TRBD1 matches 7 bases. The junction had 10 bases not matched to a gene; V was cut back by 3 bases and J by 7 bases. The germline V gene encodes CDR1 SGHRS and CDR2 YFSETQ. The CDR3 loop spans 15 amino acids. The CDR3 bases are TGCGCCAGCAGCTCCGGACAGGTTTTTTTAAATGAGCAGTTCTTC. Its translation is CASSSGQVFLNEQFF.

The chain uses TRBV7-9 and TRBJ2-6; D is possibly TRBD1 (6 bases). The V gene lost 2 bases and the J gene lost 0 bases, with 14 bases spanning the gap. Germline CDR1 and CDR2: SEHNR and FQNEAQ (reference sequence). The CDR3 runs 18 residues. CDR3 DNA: TGTGCCAGCAGCTTACCCCCGGGACAAAGCTCTGGGGCCAACGTCCTGACTTTC. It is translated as CASSLPPGQSSGANVLTF.

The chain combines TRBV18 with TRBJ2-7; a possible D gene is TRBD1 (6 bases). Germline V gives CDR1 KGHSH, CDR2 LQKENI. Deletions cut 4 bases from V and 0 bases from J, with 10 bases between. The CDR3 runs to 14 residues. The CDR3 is CASSLMDSSYEQYF. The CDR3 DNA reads TGTGCCAGCTCACTGATGGACAGCTCCTACGAGCAGTACTTC.

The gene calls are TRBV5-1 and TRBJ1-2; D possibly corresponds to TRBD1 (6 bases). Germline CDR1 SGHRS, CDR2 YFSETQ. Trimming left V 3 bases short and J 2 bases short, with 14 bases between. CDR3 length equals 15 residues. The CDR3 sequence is CASSSALTGNYGYTF. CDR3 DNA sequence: TGCGCCAGCAGCTCCGCCCTTACAGGGAACTATGGCTACACCTTC.

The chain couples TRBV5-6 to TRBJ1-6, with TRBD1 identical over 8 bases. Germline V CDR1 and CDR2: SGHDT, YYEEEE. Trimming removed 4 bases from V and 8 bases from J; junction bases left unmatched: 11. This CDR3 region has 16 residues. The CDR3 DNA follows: TGTGCCAGCAGCCACCAGAGGGCAGGGGGCGATTCACCCCTCCACTTT. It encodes CASSHQRAGGDSPLHF.

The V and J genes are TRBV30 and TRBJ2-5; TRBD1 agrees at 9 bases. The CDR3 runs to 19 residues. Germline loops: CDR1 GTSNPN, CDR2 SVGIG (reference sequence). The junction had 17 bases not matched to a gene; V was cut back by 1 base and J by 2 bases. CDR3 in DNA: TGTGCCTGGAGTGGTACAGGGGGCTCTCCCGGCCAGTCTCAAGAGACCCAGTACTTC. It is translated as CAWSGTGGSPGQSQETQYF.

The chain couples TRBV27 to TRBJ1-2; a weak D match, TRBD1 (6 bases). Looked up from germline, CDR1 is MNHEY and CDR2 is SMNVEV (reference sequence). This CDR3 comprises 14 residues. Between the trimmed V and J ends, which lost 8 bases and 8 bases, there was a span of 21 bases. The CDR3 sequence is CASCRRGGKGGYTF. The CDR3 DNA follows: TGTGCCAGCTGTCGGCGAGGGGGAAAGGGGGGCTACACCTTC.